This TCR beta chain was profiled in a study of blood T cell repertoires in COVID-19. The length of the CDR3 is 16 residues. Germline V lookup: CDR1 MDHEN, CDR2 SYDVKM. V trimming: 7 bases; J trimming: 4 bases; junction bases outside the gene matches: 11. Sequencing was performed with immunoSEQ multiplex PCR; in TCRdb, only in-frame clones are kept and a portion is missing. Of some 140,000 clones in the sample, almost 85% are singletons; the top ten hold under 5.5%. The sequence derives from a man aged 35 to 55 with acute COVID-19. The chain has TRBV28 and TRBJ2-1, with 9 positions matching TRBD2. The specimen sequenced was PBMCs or T cells enriched from blood (not recorded which). The CDR3 region has the DNA TGTGCCAGCACCTCAGAAGCGGGAGGCCCATACAATGAGCAGTTCTTC. This gives the protein CASTSEAGGPYNEQFF.